The rows below give T cell receptor beta chains drawn from one sample of a study of blood T cell repertoires in COVID-19. This table comes from immunoSEQ multiplex PCR, and its TCRdb copy is limited to in-frame clones, with some not included. The repertoire includes around 250,000 clones, 80% to 90% of them detected once, and 0.87% sits in the top ten. Sequenced material: PBMCs or T cells enriched from blood (not recorded which). All receptors come from a man aged 45-65 years who had been exposed to COVID-19. CDR3s include the opening cysteine and the closing phenylalanine or tryptophan. D genes are given only for firm matches. The size field is filled for only some rows; it gives once, few, many or a size class.

d_call	clone_size	v_call	j_call	cdr3_aa	cdr3_nt
TRBD1	-	TRBV7-9	TRBJ2-1	CASSAGTVSYNEQFF	TGTGCCAGCAGCGCCGGGACAGTCTCCTACAATGAGCAGTTCTTC
TRBD1	-	TRBV5-1	TRBJ2-5	CASSLSAGTGQETQYF	TGCGCCAGCAGCTTGTCGGCAGGGACAGGGCAAGAGACCCAGTACTTC
-	-	TRBV18	TRBJ1-6	CASSLRQGLKDSPLHF	TGTGCCAGCTCACTCCGGCAGGGTTTGAAGGATTCACCCCTCCACTTT
TRBD1	-	TRBV3-1/TRBV3-2	TRBJ2-5	CASSLRQGQETQYF	TGTGCCAGCAGCCTGCGACAGGGCCAAGAGACCCAGTACTTC
TRBD2	-	TRBV5-1	TRBJ2-1	CASSLSGLAAGNEQFF	TGCGCCAGCAGCTTATCGGGACTAGCGGCAGGGAATGAGCAGTTCTTC
TRBD2	-	TRBV7-8	TRBJ2-1	CASSILAGAYNEQFF	TGTGCCAGCAGCATCCTAGCGGGGGCCTACAATGAGCAGTTCTTC
TRBD1	-	TRBV7-2	TRBJ1-6	CASSTPGGSYNSPLHF	TGTGCCAGCAGCACCCCAGGGGGCTCCTATAATTCACCCCTCCACTTT
-	-	TRBV9	TRBJ2-1	CASSVDPLVNEQFF	TGTGCCAGCAGCGTAGATCCCCTAGTGAATGAGCAGTTCTTC
TRBD1	-	TRBV18	TRBJ1-1	CASSPPGQGVNHGEAFF	TGTGCCAGCTCACCCCCGGGACAGGGAGTTAATCATGGTGAAGCTTTCTTT
TRBD2	once	TRBV19	TRBJ2-1	CASSIPTSGRNEQFF	TGTGCCAGTAGTATCCCGACTAGCGGGAGAAATGAGCAGTTCTTC
TRBD1	-	TRBV2	TRBJ1-6	CASSDRGLSPLHF	TGTGCCAGCAGTGATAGGGGGCTTTCACCCCTCCACTTT